The 10 T cell receptor beta chains given below trace back to one sample, sequenced in a study of cytomegalovirus exposure and HLA in healthy donors. The PCR made use of 60 Vbeta and 13 Jbeta primers. The data were produced by immunoSEQ multiplex PCR, yet TCRdb's version contains in-frame clones alone and is incomplete. The sample includes around 170,000 clones, around three quarters of them seen just once. The material sequenced was PBMCs. Every receptor here comes from a man aged 40-50 years in good health and CMV-seronegative.

This clone was counted only a few times. The V gene is TRBV2, the J gene TRBJ1-5; 11 bases match TRBD1. The CDR3 is 16 amino acids. CDR1 is SNHLY, CDR2 FYNNEI, per germline. The trim removed 6 bases at V and 2 bases at J, leaving 6 bases unmatched. The CDR3 here is CASRAGQGVGNQPQHF. CDR3 nucleotides: TGTGCCAGCAGAGCGGGACAGGGGGTCGGCAATCAGCCCCAGCATTTT.

This sequence joins TRBV27 and TRBJ2-3; tentatively, D is TRBD1 (5 bases). This CDR3 has 14 residues. Trimming shortened V by 4 bases and J by 7 bases, and 15 bases separated the two germline ends. Germline V gives CDR1 MNHEY, CDR2 SMNVEV (reference sequence). The CDR3 spells CASSWGREAHTQYF. CDR3 DNA sequence: TGTGCCAGCAGTTGGGGCAGGGAAGCGCATACGCAGTATTTT.

The chain joins TRBV7-3 to TRBJ2-5, with D perhaps TRBD1 (8 bases). The J call is doubtful: the DNA matches TRBJ2-7 better. In germline, CDR1 is SGHTA, CDR2 FQGTGA. There are 13 residues in the CDR3. CDR3 nucleotides: TGTGCCAGCAGCAGCGGGACAGGTTACGAGCAGTACTTC. Translation gives CASSSGTGYEQYF.

The V and J genes are TRBV18 and TRBJ2-5, with TRBD1 matching over 9 bases. The V gene end was trimmed by 2 bases and the J gene end by 5 bases; junction bases not matched to a gene: 9. This CDR3 region has 16 residues. Germline CDR1 and CDR2: KGHSH and LQKENI. The CDR3 DNA is TGTGCCAGCTCACCAGCATTAACAGGGGGCCGGGAGACCCAGTACTTC. Translating it yields CASSPALTGGRETQYF.

This clone was seen a few times. The chain joins TRBV7-9 to TRBJ1-1; D remains ambiguous. Germline values: CDR1 SEHNR, CDR2 FQNEAQ (reference sequence). Trimming left V 7 bases short and J 1 base short, with 16 bases between. This CDR3 has 15 residues. Written as DNA, the CDR3 is TGTGCCAGCACCTACCGGGGAGGTACGAACACTGAAGCTTTCTTT. Residues: CASTYRGGTNTEAFF.

Remarks on this clone: Distinct nucleotide sequences in the sample also encode this CDR3. The V and J genes are TRBV5-1 and TRBJ2-1; TRBD1 is a possible D gene (6 bases). The germline CDR1 and CDR2 sequences are SGHRS and YFSETQ. This CDR3 has 12 amino acids. V lost 2 bases to trimming and J lost 6 bases, with 6 bases between them. The CDR3, as DNA: TGCGCCAGCAGCTTACAGGGCAATGAGCAGTTCTTC. Translating it yields CASSLQGNEQFF.

The chain carries TRBV6-4 and TRBJ2-1, with 7 positions matching TRBD2. The V gene end was trimmed by 4 bases and the J gene end by 9 bases; junction bases not matched to a gene: 6. This CDR3 has 13 residues. CDR1 and CDR2 from the germline V gene are MRHNA and SNTAGT. The CDR3 here is CASSGEWGGEQFF. CDR3 nucleotides: TGTGCCAGCAGTGGGGAATGGGGGGGTGAGCAGTTCTTC.

V usage is TRBV7-3 and J usage is TRBJ2-1; 11 bases match TRBD2. Germline assignment: CDR1 SGHTA and CDR2 FQGTGA. This CDR3 spans 16 amino acids. J gave up 10 bases and V 1 base, and 9 bases lay outside the gene matches. The DNA of the CDR3 is TGTGCCAGCAGCTTAAGTGGGACTAGCGGTCACCGCGAGCAGTTCTTC. It encodes CASSLSGTSGHREQFF.

The CDR3 spells CASSVQGVVNSPLHF. As DNA, the CDR3 is TGTGCCAGCAGTGTACAGGGAGTTGTTAATTCACCCCTCCACTTT. This chain uses TRBV6-1 with TRBJ1-6; tentative D call: TRBD1 (6 bases). The CDR3 has 15 amino acids. The germline gives CDR1 MNHNS, CDR2 SASEGT. Trimming stripped 4 bases from V and 6 bases from J, with 13 bases between.

This clone has a single count. The genes are TRBV19 and TRBJ1-1; D uncertain. The germline V and J ends were trimmed by 6 bases and 0 bases, with 8 bases remaining between them. Per the germline V gene, CDR1 is LNHDA and CDR2 is SQIVND (reference sequence). The CDR3 runs to 13 residues. The CDR3 sequence is CASSLGVNTEAFF. In nucleotides, the CDR3 is TGTGCCAGTAGCCTCGGAGTGAACACTGAAGCTTTCTTT.